The sample holds many counts of the clone carrying this T cell receptor (beta chain). Its antigen is as yet unknown. Relying on iRepertoire HTBI primers and Arm-PCR of CDR3 regions, the team built TCR beta libraries. TCRdb independently ran MiXCR on the multiplex PCR reads; one entry per CDR3 protein. The sample shows over 350,000 distinct CDR3 sequences, roughly 15% of them seen only once. Looked up from germline, CDR1 is MDHEN and CDR2 is SYDVKM. Trimming took 5 bases from V and 4 from J, leaving 20 bases between them. The CDR3 is 16 residues long. The time point: newly diagnosed GD, antithyroid drugs for less than 3 months. With RNA extracted from PBMCs as input, the TCR library was made. This specimen belongs to a study of regulatory T cells in long-lasting Graves disease. Study-wide findings and caveats: Persistent disease showed a preference for TRBV28, TRBJ1-2 and TRBJ2-5.

In addition, the sample was reused for a study of T cells in Graves' hyperthyroidism and ophthalmopathy. This second report adds: The HTBI set primed first-round TCR CDR3 RT-PCR. Model predictions of ophthalmopathy came a median approximately 6 months before onset.

This chain links TRBV28 with TRBJ2-5; no clear D gene. The TCR comes from a woman aged 40 to 50 with Graves disease. The sample consisted of peripheral blood mononuclear cells (PBMCs), taken at new diagnosis, from a patient treated with antithyroid drugs. The CDR3 DNA reads TGTGCCAGCAGTGGCCCTTTGAGGTCTAGGGTAGAGACCCAGTACTTC. Amino acid sequence: CASSGPLRSRVETQYF. Complete variable domain (other parts from reference TRBV28 and TRBJ2-5): DVKVTQSSRYLVKRTGEKVFLECVQDMDHENMFWYRQDPGLGLRLIYFSYDVKMKEKGDIPEGYSVSREKKERFSLILESASTNQTSMYLCASSGPLRSRVETQYFGPGTRLLVL.